One and the same sample provided the 5 T cell receptor beta chains below, sequenced in a study of shared clonotypes between healthy human individuals. Naive CD8 cells, CD45RO-negative and positively selected for CCR7, excluded terminally differentiated effector memory CD45RA+ cells. The table came from immunoSEQ multiplex PCR; TCRdb's copy has only in-frame clones and leaves some out. The data hold roughly 600,000 clones, with nearly 98% observed a single time. Sequenced: naive CD8+ T cells sorted from blood. These receptors were obtained from a man younger than 40 in good health.

DNA of the CDR3: TGTGCCAGCAGCTTAGGATCCCAGCGCACAGATACGCAGTATTTT. As protein: CASSLGSQRTDTQYF. The chain is built from TRBV7-9 and TRBJ2-3; D is unresolved. The CDR3 is 15 amino acids. The V end was cut by 1 base, the J end by 1 base, with 9 bases between. Germline values: CDR1 SEHNR, CDR2 FQNEAQ (reference sequence).

The chain has TRBV7-9 and TRBJ2-2; TRBD2 is a possible D gene (5 bases). The CDR3 has 14 residues. Trimming cost V 4 bases and J 6 bases, with 12 bases left between them. CDR1 is SEHNR, CDR2 FQNEAQ, per germline (reference sequence). CDR3 coding DNA: TGTGCCAGCAGCTCGGGAAGGAAATCCGGGGAGCTGTTTTTT. Translating it yields CASSSGRKSGELFF.

The chain employs TRBV7-6 and TRBJ2-3; no reliable D call. CDR3 length: 13 residues. V gave up 2 bases and J gave up 2 bases, with 5 bases separating them. Germline lookup yields CDR1 SGHVS and CDR2 FNYEAQ. The CDR3 spells CASSLQVTDTQYF. The CDR3 DNA is TGTGCCAGCAGCTTACAGGTCACAGATACGCAGTATTTT.

The count of this clone is one. V is TRBV11-2 and J is TRBJ2-3, with TRBD2 matching over 8 bases. With 5 bases clipped from V and 4 bases from J, the junction kept 14 bases outside the gene matches. This CDR3 is 17 amino acids long. Per the germline V gene, CDR1 is SGHAT and CDR2 is FQNNGV. The CDR3 DNA is TGTGCCAGCAGCCCTTGGGGGACGGGAGGGCCCTCAGATACGCAGTATTTT. Translating it yields CASSPWGTGGPSDTQYF. The full variable domain, its missing parts supplied by reference TRBV11-2 and TRBJ2-3, is EAGVAQSPRYKIIEKRQSVAFWCNPISGHATLYWYQQILGQGPKLLIQFQNNGVVDDSQLPKDRFSAERLKGVDSTLKIQPAKLEDSAVYLCASSPWGTGGPSDTQYFGPGTRLTVL.

The CDR3 region is CASSLGWGGAASFTDTQYF. CDR3 nucleotides: TGCGCCAGCAGCTTGGGCTGGGGAGGGGCGGCATCCTTCACAGATACGCAGTATTTT. This chain connects TRBV5-1 to TRBJ2-3; TRBD2 matches at 7 bases. The CDR3 runs to 19 residues. Germline values: CDR1 SGHRS, CDR2 YFSETQ. Losses at the gene ends were 0 bases for V and 2 bases for J; bases not matched to a gene: 15. Looking up the rest from reference TRBV5-1 and TRBJ2-3 gives the full variable domain: KAGVTQTPRYLIKTRGQQVTLSCSPISGHRSVSWYQQTPGQGLQFLFEYFSETQRNKGNFPGRFSGRQFSNSRSEMNVSTLELGDSALYLCASSLGWGGAASFTDTQYFGPGTRLTVL.